A single sample gave rise to the 20 T cell receptor beta chains below, sequenced in a study of neurological immune-mediated disorders. TCRdb re-called the 5' RACE reads through MiXCR, storing one row per CDR3 protein. Counted here are 20,000 or so distinct CDR3 sequences, 2% to 3% occurring once; the ten biggest clones make up under 5.5%. The source material was PBMCs. The receptors here all came from a woman aged 18-29 years with multiple sclerosis.

At least ten counts were recorded for this clonotype. The chain combines TRBV7-9 with TRBJ1-1, with 9 bases identical to TRBD1. The CDR3 is made up of 13 amino acids. Trimming took 3 bases from V and 5 from J; bases not matched to a gene: 1. Germline loops: CDR1 SEHNR, CDR2 FQNEAQ (reference sequence). The CDR3 region has the DNA TGTGCCAGCAGCTTCGACAGGGGGACTGAAGCTTTCTTT. It specifies CASSFDRGTEAFF.

The sample holds many counts of this clonotype. The rearrangement joins TRBV3-1 to TRBJ2-3, with D unclear. V was clipped by 4 bases and J by 2 bases, with 13 bases between them. Germline values: CDR1 LGHDT, CDR2 YNNKEL (reference sequence). The CDR3 length is 15 residues. For the CDR3, the DNA is TGTGCCAGCAGCCCATCTCATCAATCCACAGATACGCAGTATTTT. It yields the protein CASSPSHQSTDTQYF.

This clonotype was found many times. The chain employs TRBV5-1 and TRBJ1-1; TRBD1 might be the D (5 bases). Trimming cost V 3 bases and J 0 bases, with 12 bases left between them. This CDR3 has 15 amino acids. In germline, CDR1 is SGHRS, CDR2 YFSETQ. The CDR3, as DNA: TGCGCCAGCAGCTCTTCGGGGCGCATGAACACTGAAGCTTTCTTT. Translating it yields CASSSSGRMNTEAFF.

This clonotype was counted many times. This chain joins TRBV9 and TRBJ2-1; 7 bases line up with TRBD2. The ends lost 0 bases at V and 5 bases at J; junction bases unmatched: 8. Germline-derived CDR1 and CDR2 are SGDLS and YYNGEE. CDR3 length: 16 amino acids. CDR3: CASSVDRIAGDNEQFF. CDR3 bases: TGTGCCAGCAGCGTAGATAGGATAGCGGGTGACAATGAGCAGTTCTTC.

The J gene is TRBJ1-2, the V gene TRBV6-1, with 9 nucleotides matching TRBD1. CDR3 length equals 14 residues. Germline lookup yields CDR1 MNHNS and CDR2 SASEGT. The V segment lost 10 bases and the J segment 4 bases; nucleotides outside the gene matches: 10. The CDR3 DNA reads TGTGCCACGCGGACAGGGGTCAGTAGCTATGGCTACACCTTC. Amino acids: CATRTGVSSYGYTF.

This clonotype occurred a few times. V usage is TRBV20-1 and J usage is TRBJ2-3; possible D gene TRBD2, 5 bases. Trimming left V 8 bases short and J 6 bases short, with 12 bases between. The germline V gene encodes CDR1 DFQATT and CDR2 SNEGSKA (reference sequence). This CDR3 is 11 amino acids long. This CDR3 is CSRPAADTQYF. CDR3 bases: TGCAGTAGACCAGCGGCTGATACGCAGTATTTT.

This clonotype was observed a handful of times. J is TRBJ2-3 and V is TRBV20-1, with TRBD2 matching over 7 bases. This CDR3 is 15 amino acids long. V lost 6 bases and J lost 6; bases outside the gene matches: 15. Germline V lookup: CDR1 DFQATT, CDR2 SNEGSKA (reference sequence). CDR3 coding DNA: TGCAGTGCCAGCCTACGGACTAGTGGGGGGGATACGCAGTATTTT. Protein: CSASLRTSGGDTQYF.

This clonotype has ten or more counts. This chain's CDR3 is CASSLGWGQGPYNEQFF. In DNA form, the CDR3 reads TGTGCCAGCAGCTTAGGGTGGGGGCAGGGGCCCTACAATGAGCAGTTCTTC. The chain links TRBV11-2 to TRBJ2-1, with D possibly TRBD1 on 6 matching bases. Germline-derived CDR1 and CDR2 are SGHAT and FQNNGV. CDR3 length: 17 amino acids. Trimming shortened V by 1 base and J by 2 bases, and 15 bases separated the two germline ends.

This clonotype has ten or more counts. The V gene is TRBV7-2, the J gene TRBJ2-7; D might be TRBD1 (6 bases). The CDR3 is 14 amino acids. Per germline, CDR1 SGHTA and CDR2 FQGNSA. The V end lost 0 bases, the J end lost 4 bases, and 10 bases lay between the germline ends. This CDR3 reads CASSLARQVYEQYF. In nucleotides, the CDR3 is TGTGCCAGCAGCTTAGCCAGACAGGTGTACGAGCAGTACTTC.

This clonotype was detected ten times or more. J is TRBJ2-3 and V is TRBV24-1, with D possibly being TRBD2 (6 bases). Trimming removed 7 bases from V and 0 bases from J, with 19 bases in between. The length of the CDR3 is 17 residues. Germline V gives CDR1 KGHDR, CDR2 SFDVKD. CDR3 DNA sequence: TGTGCCACCAGGGATGAAGGCGGGACCCACAGCACAGATACGCAGTATTTT. Its protein is CATRDEGGTHSTDTQYF.

This clonotype was seen ten or more times. V gene TRBV11-2 combines with J gene TRBJ2-1, with 10 bases identical to TRBD2. CDR1 is SGHAT and CDR2 is FQNNGV in the germline V gene. With V trimmed by 2 bases and J by 6 bases, 4 bases remained unmatched. This CDR3 has 15 amino acids. This CDR3 reads CASSLSGGAINEQFF. The CDR3 bases are TGTGCCAGCAGCTTAAGCGGGGGGGCGATCAATGAGCAGTTCTTC.

This clonotype appeared many times. V is TRBV12-3 or TRBV12-4 and J is TRBJ2-3; D gene uncertain. This CDR3 has 14 residues. V was clipped by 4 bases and J by 8 bases, with 16 bases between them. The DNA of the CDR3 is TGTGCCAGCAGTTGGGATCGGACCATAGGTACGCAGTATTTT. It is translated as CASSWDRTIGTQYF.

The sample holds many counts of this clonotype. The CDR3 DNA reads as TGCGCCAGCAGCTTGAACGGGGCGGGACAGGGGGCGAATGTTTACGAGCAGTACTTC. Translated, it gives CASSLNGAGQGANVYEQYF. This chain joins TRBV5-1 and TRBJ2-7; 12 bases line up with TRBD1. V was clipped by 1 base and J by 4 bases; unmatched bases: 15. The germline V gene has CDR1 SGHRS and CDR2 YFSETQ. CDR3 length: 19 residues. The whole variable domain, filled in from reference TRBV5-1 and TRBJ2-7, reads KAGVTQTPRYLIKTRGQQVTLSCSPISGHRSVSWYQQTPGQGLQFLFEYFSETQRNKGNFPGRFSGRQFSNSRSEMNVSTLELGDSALYLCASSLNGAGQGANVYEQYFGPGTRLTVT.

This clonotype has a count of ten or more. This rearrangement joins TRBV20-1 to TRBJ2-3; unclear D gene. Looked up from germline, CDR1 is DFQATT and CDR2 is SNEGSKA (reference sequence). V lost 0 bases and J 0 bases, leaving 13 bases between the germline ends. The length of the CDR3 is 16 residues. DNA of the CDR3: TGCAGTGCTAGAGATCAGCAGAAAACTAGCACAGATACGCAGTATTTT. The encoded protein is CSARDQQKTSTDTQYF.

There are many counts of this clonotype. This CDR3 is CASSLAGQGPNEQFF. The DNA of the CDR3 is TGTGCCAGCAGCTTAGCGGGACAGGGCCCCAATGAGCAGTTCTTC. V and J are TRBV7-8 and TRBJ2-1; 9 bases match TRBD1. The ends lost 0 bases at V and 6 bases at J; junction bases unmatched: 3. In germline, CDR1 is SGHVS, CDR2 FQNEAQ. This CDR3 spans 15 amino acids. The whole variable domain, filled in from reference TRBV7-8 and TRBJ2-1, reads GAGVSQSPRYKVAKRGQDVALRCDPISGHVSLFWYQQALGQGPEFLTYFQNEAQLDKSGLPSDRFFAERPEGSVSTLKIQRTQQEDSAVYLCASSLAGQGPNEQFFGPGTRLTVL.

This clonotype qualifies as medium-sized. This chain links TRBV3-1 with TRBJ2-5; TRBD1 agrees at 7 bases. With 4 bases clipped from V and 5 bases from J, the junction kept 19 bases outside the gene matches. The CDR3 is 18 residues long. Germline V gene lookup returns CDR1 LGHDT and CDR2 YNNKEL (reference sequence). CDR3 sequence (DNA): TGTGCCAGCAGCCCCTCTGGCAGGGGGAGTAACTACCGGGAGACCCAGTACTTC. Its translation is CASSPSGRGSNYRETQYF.

This clonotype was found many times. This sequence joins TRBV20-1 and TRBJ1-1; the D is unclear. The CDR3 length is 15 residues. Germline V lookup: CDR1 DFQATT, CDR2 SNEGSKA (reference sequence). Trimming cost V 1 base and J 10 bases, with 22 bases left between them. The CDR3 loop is CSARVPGNNAAVAFF. The CDR3 nucleotides are TGCAGTGCTAGAGTCCCCGGAAATAACGCGGCGGTAGCTTTCTTT.

J is TRBJ2-2 and V is TRBV7-6, with 7 bases that match TRBD2. This CDR3 has 16 amino acids. Trimming cost V 3 bases and J 0 bases; bases outside gene matches: 4. CDR1 and CDR2 (germline): SGHVS, FNYEAQ. The CDR3 loop reads CASSFSSGSNTGELFF. The CDR3, as DNA: TGTGCCAGCAGCTTCTCTAGCGGCTCGAACACCGGGGAGCTGTTTTTT.

This clonotype occurred many times. V gene TRBV20-1 combines with J gene TRBJ1-3; D unclear. V was cut by 1 base and J by 0 bases, with 7 bases left in between. The CDR3 sequence is 14 residues long. The V gene's germline CDR1 is DFQATT and CDR2 SNEGSKA (reference sequence). In DNA form, the CDR3 reads TGCAGTGCTAGAGCTGGCAACTCTGGAAACACCATATATTTT. This encodes CSARAGNSGNTIYF.

The chain has TRBV2 and TRBJ1-1; D gene uncertain. Germline V lookup: CDR1 SNHLY, CDR2 FYNNEI. The CDR3 runs 14 residues. V shed 4 bases and J shed 3 bases, with 12 bases lying between them. The CDR3 loop reads CASSVFRRDTEAFF. CDR3 sequence (DNA): TGTGCCAGCAGTGTATTCAGGAGGGACACTGAAGCTTTCTTT.